These T cell receptor beta chains were read from a single sample in a study of T-cell memory formation after mild COVID-19. In TCRdb, the 5' RACE reads were re-called with MiXCR into one record per CDR3 protein. This sample yields about half a million distinct CDR3 sequences, of which about 20% are seen a single time; approximately 13% belongs to the top ten. Sequenced material: PBMCs or a T cell subset sorted from them (not recorded which). Source of these receptors: an adult woman who had mild COVID-19 (a few samples of this study predate the infection). Cell type and time point are not known. Both conserved end residues are part of each CDR3. Where a row states a size, it is once, few, many or the class of an expanded clone; other rows omit it.

>.|TRBV9
CASSVEGTGIDNEQFF
>few|TRBV3-1
CASSPGLQRESGWGEQFF
>.|TRBV12-3/TRBV12-4
CASSLGGIATNEKLFF
>.|TRBV28
CASSFVSLAGGQTGELFF
>many|TRBV29-1
CSGAATTYNEQFF
>.|TRBV3-1
CASSPRGRVGYTF
>many|TRBV7-8
CASSLAGTGSTDTQYF
>once|TRBV29-1
CSVGGQGLYEQYF
>few|TRBV5-4
CASAGGPSYEQYF
>.|TRBV5-1
CASSGGQGPPNTEAFF
>.|TRBV15
CATSRDRDPGRTLTDTQYF
>few|TRBV19
CASIGQAGSNQPQHF
>few|TRBV5-6
CASTITGGTGGDYGYTF
>few|TRBV7-2
CASSLTTPQVEQFF
>.|TRBV20-1
CSATPGGTYEQYF
>few|TRBV20-1
CSARRHEQFF
>few|TRBV6-5
CASTRQGAGYGYTF
>.|TRBV5-1
CASSLEQRNTEAFF
>.|TRBV3-1
CASSLTSTDTQYF
>.|TRBV5-1
CASSLVEGLLQETQYF
>few|TRBV12-3/TRBV12-4
CASSLRGFTGELFF
>few|TRBV2
CASRSSGMEGYTF
>.|TRBV20-1
CSARDRGTSGYEQYF
>.|TRBV11-3
CASSRTSGGVQETQYF
>.|TRBV9
CASSVDNNEQFF
>.|TRBV25-1
CASSVGLAYEQYF
>few|TRBV4-1
CASSHTGTGKAGELFF
>few|TRBV5-1
CASSLDRVVAEAFF
>few|TRBV7-2
CASSLVREQGEQFF
>few|TRBV9
CASAYPSIGGYNEQFF
>few|TRBV9
CASSVASGFRDEQFF
>.|TRBV27
CASRETNNEQFF
>.|TRBV29-1
CSVSQGAGDTQYF